This T cell receptor beta chain was sequenced for a study of cytomegalovirus exposure and HLA in healthy donors. Overall study results and limits: A later analysis found common viral pathogens apparently linked to several of the most significant clusters. Segments of the TCR beta V type were, in most cases, productive about 90% or about 30% of the time in an earlier analysis.

The sample holds one count of this clone. The antigen remains undetermined. PCR used 60 Vbeta primers and 13 Jbeta primers. Per the original data handling: Among the unique TCR beta chains that a later analysis counted, around 72 million in all, 10 million to 11 million were shared. Sequenced by immunoSEQ multiplex PCR; TCRdb stores in-frame clones only, minus some. That table supplies the V and J calls and clone size; D and trimming were determined from the DNA. The sample holds about 140,000 clones, more than 75% seen once. The CDR3 consists of 17 residues. V gave up 2 bases and J gave up 4 bases; unmatched junction bases: 8. Germline CDR1 MNHEY, CDR2 SMNVEV (reference sequence).

This TCR came from a man between 18 and 35 years old in good health and CMV-seronegative. The sequenced sample consisted of PBMCs. J is TRBJ1-4 and V is TRBV27, with TRBD1 identical over 9 bases. DNA for the CDR3: TGTGCCAGCAGTTTAACCATACCGACAGGGGGTAATGAAAAACTGTTTTTT. It specifies CASSLTIPTGGNEKLFF.